This T cell receptor (beta chain) was sequenced for a study of cytotoxic CD8 clonotypes in ibrutinib-treated CLL (dated by TCRdb to the early 2020s). Background for the entire study: The cohort had about a dozen relapsed/refractory and 15 treatment-naive patients; 17 to 18 were IGHV unmutated. Partial responses were observed in roughly 25 patients and complete responses in 2; after a median follow-up of around 64 months, remission was maintained in 14 patients and progression was observed in roughly twelve. Samples at response were collected after a median of approximately twelve months of treatment, with a range of 6 to 36 months. Patients were still on ibrutinib when every remission and progressive disease sample was collected. An average of around 260,000 productive templates and tens of thousands of productive rearrangements was obtained per sample. Longitudinal samples were obtainable from about 30% of the 86 participants in the trial. Cryopreserved peripheral blood mononuclear cells were obtained prior to treatment, at the time of response, and at either disease progression or sustained remission. Overall study results and their limits: At baseline, clonality was higher than in age-matched healthy donors and showed a strong correlation with circulating CD8+ T-cell counts. Public clonotypes were rare and either contracted or stayed stable during treatment, and the rise in clonality at ibrutinib response reflected the expansion of private clonotypes. Sampling times were not matched between sustained-remission and progressing patients, and lymph node repertoires were not studied. Clonality increased at ibrutinib response, stayed stable in sustained remission, and fell back toward baseline at progression.

Each clonotype received, on average, 10x coverage in deep resolution sequencing performed on a MiSeq, where the target depth lay between 1 in 1 million and 1 in 200,000 T cells. TCR beta libraries were generated with the immunoSEQ hsTCRB Kit. As for the authors' bioinformatics: ImmunoSEQ Data Assistant and ImmunoSEQ Analyzer were used for data analysis, and V, D and J genes were assigned according to IMGT definitions. Clonality, which ranges from 0 to 1, was calculated by subtracting the normalized Shannon entropy of productive rearrangement frequencies from one. Only overrepresented clonotypes making up at least 0.05% of each patient's repertoire were included in the public clonotype analysis. Fewer than 15 repertoires from age-matched healthy donors, obtained from immuneACCESS, served as clonality controls. The clones in this table, taken by TCRdb from immuneACCESS, are in-frame only. Not every clone is retained; where verified, under half of the shortfall comes from an unresolved V gene, and the cause of the rest is unknown. Clone size and V and J calls were adopted from that table, with D and trimming inferred from the DNA. The sample table lists 100,000 to 150,000 clones, approximately 83% of them with a count of one. About 2% of the sample is taken by the ten largest.

With respect to this clone: Its antigen target is currently unknown. Base quality data are lacking; no much larger clone is found one base away.

There are 15 amino acids in the CDR3, from cysteine to phenylalanine inclusive. Just the 45-base CDR3 DNA is kept, in frame starting at base 1. Trimming removed 7 bases from V and 4 bases from J; the gene matches leave 10 bases unexplained. The germline V gene specifies SNHLY as CDR1 and FYNNEI as CDR2. The label giving this sample's time point can be read as: less than 30 months on ibrutinib. Roughly 2 micrograms of genomic DNA were extracted from cryopreserved PBMCs for TCR beta library preparation. Longitudinal blood samples from CLL patients on ibrutinib monotherapy underwent high-throughput TCR beta sequencing. Patients were enrolled in a phase 2 open-label single-center ibrutinib monotherapy trial.

The sample was PBMCs, taken after 24 months of ibrutinib treatment. The receptor chain draws on TRBV2 and TRBJ2-1; TRBD1 lines up with 7 middle nucleotides. The receptor was isolated from a human donor with chronic lymphocytic leukemia. The CDR3: CASMYRGLNYNEQFF. The sequence in DNA is TGTGCCAGCATGTACAGGGGCCTTAATTACAATGAGCAGTTCTTC.